This TCR beta chain comes out of a study of T cells in Graves' hyperthyroidism and ophthalmopathy. Study findings and constraints: Median prediction lead before ophthalmopathy onset was 6.5 months with the model. Ophthalmopathy stood apart from stable hyperthyroidism in a 13 V-J model.

Patients aged 18 to 65 had newly diagnosed hyperthyroidism lasting under 2 months. At least ten counts were recorded for this clonotype. Its specificity is not known. After removal of 10 bases from V and 4 bases from J, the junction contained 4 bases not matched to a gene. Germline values: CDR1 SNHLY, CDR2 FYNNEI. CDR3 size: 12 residues. The source material, RNA transcripts, was used to amplify TCR beta CDR3 regions. The TCR CDR3 was amplified in a first-round RT-PCR using the HTBI primer set. TCRdb independently ran MiXCR on the multiplex PCR reads; one entry per CDR3 protein. The sample holds about 690,000 distinct CDR3 sequences, 15% to 20% seen once.

The TCR was taken from a man aged 50-60 years with Graves' hyperthyroidism. The V and J genes are TRBV2 and TRBJ2-1; 7 nucleotides align to TRBD1. The source material was blood. The CDR3, as DNA: TGTGCCATTTCACAGGGGTACAATGAGCAGTTCTTC. Protein sequence: CAISQGYNEQFF.